The rows below give T cell receptor beta chains drawn from one sample of a study of control samples from healthy donors and cancer patients. Using immunoSEQ multiplex PCR, the repertoire was profiled, and TCRdb retains in-frame clones only, with some absent. The table includes 100,000 to 150,000 clones, approximately 89% detected once. The sample was blood. These receptors all come from a man aged 55-75 years in good health. Both conserved end residues are part of each CDR3. D genes are given only for firm matches. Clone sizes are given selectively: once, few, many, or a class where the clone is expanded.

TRBD1 | NA | TRBJ2-2 | TRBV11-2 | TGTGCCAGCAGCTCGAACAGGGGGCGGAGATACGGCGGGGAGCTGTTTTTT | CASSSNRGRRYGGELFF
NA | NA | TRBJ1-5 | TRBV6-6 | TGTGCCAGCAGTTACGTAGGGGCTAGCAATCAGCCCCAGCATTTT | CASSYVGASNQPQHF
NA | NA | TRBJ1-1 | TRBV7-9 | TGTGCCAGCAGCTTATCCCGGACCCAGAACACTGAAGCTTTCTTT | CASSLSRTQNTEAFF
TRBD1 | NA | TRBJ2-3 | TRBV15 | TGTGCCACCAGCGGGGACAGGGGCTCCACAGATACGCAGTATTTT | CATSGDRGSTDTQYF
NA | NA | TRBJ2-1 | TRBV13 | TGTGCCAGCAGCCCCAAAGTCCTATCGTATACCTACAATGAGCAGTTCTTC | CASSPKVLSYTYNEQFF
NA | once | TRBJ2-2 | TRBV6-5 | TGTGCCAGCAGTTATGAGGGGGGCAACACCGGGGAGCTGTTTTTT | CASSYEGGNTGELFF
NA | once | TRBJ2-3 | TRBV27 | TGTGCCAGCATGAAGGCCAGGGGAGGCACAGATACGCAGTATTTT | CASMKARGGTDTQYF
NA | NA | TRBJ2-1 | TRBV6-5 | TGTGCCAGCAGTTACTCGAGGGGGAATGAGCAGTTCTTC | CASSYSRGNEQFF
TRBD1 | NA | TRBJ1-5 | TRBV5-1 | TGCGCCAGCAGCTTGACAGGGGGAGATCAGCCCCAGCATTTT | CASSLTGGDQPQHF
NA | few | TRBJ1-2 | TRBV21-1 | TGTGCCAGCAGCAAACTACTCATCCGGGACACCTGGACCCCTTATGGCTACACCTTC | CASSKLLIRDTWTPYGYTF
NA | NA | TRBJ1-6 | TRBV7-9 | TGTGCCAGCAGGAGAGGTGGGGGTGGTAGTTCACCCCTCCACTTT | CASRRGGGGSSPLHF
TRBD1 | NA | TRBJ2-3 | TRBV7-3 | TGTGCCAGCAGCTTGAGGACAGGGGCAGATACGCAGTATTTT | CASSLRTGADTQYF
NA | NA | TRBJ1-2 | TRBV19 | TGTGCCAGTAGTGTCATAGACAGCGCCTACTATGGCTACACCTTC | CASSVIDSAYYGYTF
NA | NA | TRBJ1-2 | TRBV27 | TGTGCCAGCAGTTGGCGTGTAGGGGCGAACTATGGCTACACCTTC | CASSWRVGANYGYTF
TRBD2 | NA | TRBJ2-5 | TRBV9 | TGTGCCAGCAGCGTCGGTGCGGGGGGCACCTCGCGGGAGACCCAGTACTTC | CASSVGAGGTSRETQYF
TRBD2 | NA | TRBJ2-2 | TRBV19 | TGTGCCAGTAGTATCCTAGCGGGGGTGGACACCGGGGAGCTGTTTTTT | CASSILAGVDTGELFF
NA | few | TRBJ1-2 | TRBV7-9 | TGTGCCAGCAGCCAAGTGTCGTTCTATGGCTACACCTTC | CASSQVSFYGYTF
TRBD1 | NA | TRBJ1-1 | TRBV6-6 | TGTGCCAGCAGACCCTCCCGGACAGGGGTGCCAAAAGCTTTCTTT | CASRPSRTGVPKAFF
TRBD2 | once | TRBJ2-5 | TRBV7-9 | TGTGCCAGCAGCTTAGCGGGACTAAAAGAGACCCAGTACTTC | CASSLAGLKETQYF
TRBD2 | NA | TRBJ2-5 | TRBV6-5 | TGTGCCAGCAGGGCCCGGACTAGCGGGCAAGAGACCCAGTACTTC | CASRARTSGQETQYF
NA | NA | TRBJ1-4 | TRBV2 | TGTGCCAGCAGTGAGGGGCAGAGAAATGAAAAACTGTTTTTT | CASSEGQRNEKLFF
NA | once | TRBJ2-1 | TRBV28 | TGTGCCAGCAGTTTAGAGGAAAGACTCTACAATGAGCAGTTCTTC | CASSLEERLYNEQFF
NA | few | TRBJ1-1 | TRBV28 | TGTGCCAGCAGTAATCAATTGAGTTTTGGCACTGAAGCTTTCTTT | CASSNQLSFGTEAFF
NA | NA | TRBJ1-2 | TRBV19 | TGTGCCAGTAGTGGCCCGACTGCTAACTATGGCTACACCTTC | CASSGPTANYGYTF
TRBD1 | NA | TRBJ2-7 | TRBV5-1 | TGCGCCAGCAGCTTGGCGGTCGGGACAGGGGCCCACGAGCAGTACTTC | CASSLAVGTGAHEQYF
NA | NA | TRBJ1-6 | TRBV6-5 | TGTGCCAGCAGGGACGGTGTCTATAATTCACCCCTCCACTTT | CASRDGVYNSPLHF
TRBD2 | NA | TRBJ2-3 | TRBV27 | TGTGCCAGCAGTGTACTTTATAGCGGGTCACGCACAGATACGCAGTATTTT | CASSVLYSGSRTDTQYF
TRBD1 | NA | TRBJ2-3 | TRBV6-6 | TGTGCCAGCAGACCGGGACAGGGGAGCACAGATACGCAGTATTTT | CASRPGQGSTDTQYF
NA | NA | TRBJ2-3 | TRBV18 | TGTGCCAGCTCACCCATTACGGGTACAGATACGCAGTATTTT | CASSPITGTDTQYF
NA | NA | TRBJ2-7 | TRBV18 | TGTGCCAGCTCACCCCGTCTAGCGAACGAGCAGTACTTC | CASSPRLANEQYF
NA | NA | TRBJ1-2 | TRBV7-2 | TGTGCCAGCAACGGAGGGGACGGCTACACCTTC | CASNGGDGYTF
TRBD1 | NA | TRBJ2-4 | TRBV7-9 | TGTGCCAGCAGCTTAGAGACAGGGAGCGTGTACTTC | CASSLETGSVYF
NA | NA | TRBJ1-5 | TRBV3-1/TRBV3-2 | TGTGCCAGCAGCGCAGGCCTGGGCAATCAGCCCCAGCATTTT | CASSAGLGNQPQHF
NA | NA | TRBJ2-3 | TRBV7-8 | TGTGCCACGGGCGGAGGTGACGGCACAGATACGCAGTATTTT | CATGGGDGTDTQYF
NA | NA | TRBJ1-3 | TRBV9 | TGTGCCAGCAGCGTAGCTACGGGAGCCTCTGGAAACACCATATATTTT | CASSVATGASGNTIYF
NA | few | TRBJ1-1 | TRBV20-1 | TGCAGTGCTAGTGTGCCCGCGGCGGGGGCCACTGAAGCTTTCTTT | CSASVPAAGATEAFF
NA | NA | TRBJ1-2 | TRBV28 | TGTGCCAGCAGTTCGCCGAGAGGGGATAACAACTATGGCTACACCTTC | CASSSPRGDNNYGYTF
NA | NA | TRBJ1-2 | TRBV28 | TGTGCCAGCAGTTTTAATTCGGGGAATGGCTACACCTTC | CASSFNSGNGYTF
NA | once | TRBJ2-5 | TRBV5-1 | TGCGCCAGCAGCTTGGGTTCTGGGAACCAAGAGACCCAGTACTTC | CASSLGSGNQETQYF
NA | once | TRBJ1-5 | TRBV19 | TGTGCCAGTAGTATAGCGTCAGCAGCGACGAGCAATCAGCCCCAGCATTTT | CASSIASAATSNQPQHF
NA | NA | TRBJ1-2 | TRBV28 | TGTGCCAGCAGTTTCCGAGGCCTCGGCTATGGCTACACCTTC | CASSFRGLGYGYTF
NA | few | TRBJ1-5 | TRBV24-1 | TGTGCCACCGGGGCCCAGCCCCAGCATTTT | CATGAQPQHF
TRBD1 | NA | TRBJ1-6 | TRBV28 | TGTGCCAGCAGTTGGACAGGGGGCCCACCCCACTTT | CASSWTGGPPHF
TRBD1 | once | TRBJ1-1 | TRBV19 | TGTGCCAGTAGTTCCCAGACAGGGGGGCACACTGAAGCTTTCTTT | CASSSQTGGHTEAFF
TRBD2 | NA | TRBJ2-2 | TRBV4-3 | TGCGCCAGCAGCCAAGCTAGACTAGCGTCCGGGGAGCTGTTTTTT | CASSQARLASGELFF
TRBD2 | NA | TRBJ2-5 | TRBV2 | TGTGCCAGCAGTGAATCAGGGACTAGCGGAGAGACCCAGTACTTC | CASSESGTSGETQYF
TRBD1 | NA | TRBJ1-5 | TRBV24-1 | TGTGCCACCAGTACAGGGGGTGGCAATCAGCCCCAGCATTTT | CATSTGGGNQPQHF